This TCR beta chain is from a study of a mutant IDH1 vaccine in newly diagnosed glioma. Study-wide background: The treated group averaged approximately 38 years old and was around 60% male, roughly 38% female. Radiotherapy, temozolomide, or both had been given previously, and both were given to most. Findings and caveats of the study: Top peripheral T cell clonotype shifts appeared unrelated to pseudoprogression.

Profiling relied on immunoSEQ multiplex PCR, and the TCRdb table lists in-frame clones only, not all of them. This table has 30,000 to 40,000 clones, roughly 92% appearing once. Time point meaning: baseline, week 1 (first vaccination visit). Treatment here: pre-vaccination baseline after standard-of-care therapy. A remark on this clone: The antigen remains undetermined.

Germline CDR1 and CDR2: MGHRA and YSYEKL. The CDR3 is 16 residues long. Trimming stripped 0 bases from V and 2 bases from J, with 8 bases between. This TCR was sampled from a man in his late teens or twenties with glioma. The chain has TRBV4-1 and TRBJ2-6; a weak D match, TRBD2 (5 bases). The sequences come from PBMCs, collected from a glioma patient treated with radiotherapy, temozolomide or both. The CDR3 DNA reads as TGCGCCAGCAGCCAAGATTTCGGGGCTGGGGCCAACGTCCTGACTTTC. Translating it yields CASSQDFGAGANVLTF.